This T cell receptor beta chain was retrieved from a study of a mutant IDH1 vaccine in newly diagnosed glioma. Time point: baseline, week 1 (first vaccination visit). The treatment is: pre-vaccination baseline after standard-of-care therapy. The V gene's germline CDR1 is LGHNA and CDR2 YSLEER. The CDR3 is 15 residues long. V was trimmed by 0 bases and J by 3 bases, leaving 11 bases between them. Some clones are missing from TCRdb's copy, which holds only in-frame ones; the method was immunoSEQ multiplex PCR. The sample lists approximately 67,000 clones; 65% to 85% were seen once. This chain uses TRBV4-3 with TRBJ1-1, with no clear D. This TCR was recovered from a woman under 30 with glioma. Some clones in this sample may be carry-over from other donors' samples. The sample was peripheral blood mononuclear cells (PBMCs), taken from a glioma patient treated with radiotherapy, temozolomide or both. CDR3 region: CASSQDGQADTEAFF. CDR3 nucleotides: TGCGCCAGCAGCCAAGATGGCCAGGCCGACACTGAAGCTTTCTTT.